Described below is a single T cell receptor beta chain sequence and its context. It lacks a known antigen. The sample holds no much larger clone one base away, and base qualities are not on file. Library preparation used 5' RACE. The sample was run on an Illumina HiSeq 2500. A second 7 to 11 cycle PCR used a sample-barcoded 5' primer and a J-beta primer mix. A unique molecular identifier was introduced onto each TCR beta cDNA molecule by a template-switch 5' adaptor carrying 12 random nucleotides. Each sample yielded at least 3 million CDR3-containing paired-end reads. The Mint cDNA synthesis kit, primed by a TRBC-specific oligonucleotide, was used to synthesize first-strand cDNA from all RNA. After uracil-DNA glycosylase treatment, a first 18-cycle PCR used universal primers M1SS and BC2_uni_R on all cDNA. In the original analysis: For normalization, 1 million high-quality reads, each with a distinct molecular identifier, were randomly selected from each sample. Reads with shared molecular identifiers were discarded instead of being binned into consensus sequences. MiTCR, set to a Q25 quality threshold and the strictest error-elimination algorithm, was used for CDR3 identification, clonotype clustering and error correction. A nonparametric unseen species model with Euler transformation was used to estimate a lower bound on total TCR beta diversity. In TCRdb, the public reads were trimmed at Q25 with fastp and aligned with MiXCR, with productive beta chains retained. Each entry is one CDR3 protein sequence, shown with its most common DNA and genes. Clone size and V and J calls follow TCRdb, not the original study. This sample holds fewer than 700,000 distinct CDR3 sequences; roughly two fifths were observed only once. Of the sample, 25% to 35% is held by the ten largest clones.

This record comes from a study of blood T cells in healthy people across ages (dated by TCRdb to the mid-2010s). Concerning the study at large: Template switching captured roughly one uniquely barcoded TCR beta cDNA molecule per two T cells in model experiments. Four age groups were formed from the donors: young (average 16 years), middle-aged (approximately 39), aged (roughly 59) and long-lived (more than 75). Using the same blood draw, the study looked at two additional independent replicas of 1 million unique cDNA reads for two donors, one aged 18 to 30 and the other aged 80 or older. Age-related changes in TCR beta repertoire diversity were measured in the study by deep sequencing normalized with unique cDNA molecular identifiers. Donors of different ages were randomly distributed across sequencing lanes to avoid experimental bias. General findings and caveats noted by the study authors: As age increased, observed TCR beta diversity per million T cells dropped in a roughly linear way, and a significant reduction was already evident by age about 40. Because profiling used bulk unsorted PBMCs, naive and antigen-experienced compartments could not be compared conclusively. Estimates of total diversity based on one million sequenced T cells were regarded as lower bounds and as underestimates. Compared with the aged group, the long-lived group had more naive CD4+ T cells, fewer expanded clones and increased TCR diversity, suggesting age selection. Because the CMV infection status of the donors was unknown, age-related changes in expanded clonotypes may potentially have been confounded. There was a strong correlation between observed TCR beta diversity and the percentage of naive T cells measured by flow cytometry.

CDR1 LGHDT and CDR2 YNNKEL were looked up in the germline V gene (reference sequence). The CDR3 contains 16 residues, cysteine and phenylalanine counted. The only DNA kept is the CDR3, 48 bases in frame from the first base. V is pruned by 2 bases and J by 4 bases, leaving 6 bases of the junction without a gene match. The roughly 38 donors, aged about 6 to 100 years, were systemically healthy Caucasian individuals from Russia. Each donor gave around 9.8 milliliters of peripheral blood, collected into EDTA-treated Vacutainer tubes. Ficoll-Paque density-gradient centrifugation was used to isolate PBMCs, with at least 6 million obtained per sample. Trizol reagent was used to extract total RNA from the PBMCs, yielding at least 6 micrograms per sample. For every donor, flow cytometry on a PBMC aliquot measured the percentage of naive CD45RAhigh/CD27high T cells.

The chain is assembled from TRBV3-1 and TRBJ1-3; 9 bases in the junction line up with TRBD1. The receptor comes from a man aged 80 or over in good health. The sequenced material came from blood. The nucleotide sequence is TGTGCCAGCAGCCAACCACAGGGGGCGGGAGGAAACACCATATATTTT. This gives the protein CASSQPQGAGGNTIYF.